The clone carrying this T cell receptor beta chain showed up many times. The target antigen is unknown. Time point: longitudinal time-point 2. The sample is drawn from a study of neurological immune-mediated disorders. TCRdb reanalysed the 5' RACE reads using MiXCR and keeps one entry per CDR3 protein. The top ten hold approximately 7.9% of the sample, which has about 80,000 distinct CDR3 sequences, over 4.5% seen once. The study, taken as a whole, reports: Multiple sclerosis was found to have the least TCR clonal expansion, below healthy controls, and HTLV-1-associated myelopathy the most. The phylogenetic placement of 18 of 34 multiple sclerosis patients' repertoires in one related-CDR3 cluster constitutes a possible signature.

CDR3 size: 12 residues. The V gene lost 5 bases and the J gene lost 3 bases, with 10 bases spanning the gap. Germline V gives CDR1 DFQATT, CDR2 SNEGSKA (reference sequence). The sequence was collected from a woman aged 60-75 years with multiple sclerosis. Sequenced input: PBMCs. J is TRBJ1-1 and V is TRBV20-1, with D tentatively TRBD1 (6 bases). CDR3 amino acids: CSAGGLDTEAFF. As DNA, the CDR3 is TGCAGTGCTGGGGGCCTTGACACTGAAGCTTTCTTT.